This T cell receptor (beta chain) was obtained from a study of T cell changes during pregnancy in multiple sclerosis. Germline V gene lookup returns CDR1 SGHDT and CDR2 YYEEEE. CDR3 length equals 16 residues. V lost 3 bases, J lost 4 bases, and 19 bases lay in between. Sequencing was performed with immunoSEQ multiplex PCR; in TCRdb, only in-frame clones are kept and a portion is missing. The sample yields under 110,000 clones, around 92% seen once. The chain uses TRBV5-6 and TRBJ2-5; D is possibly TRBD1 (5 bases). The source of this sequence is a female donor with multiple sclerosis, enrolled in a pregnancy study. Sample: peripheral blood, taken after pregnancy. CDR3 nucleotide sequence: TGTGCCAGCAGCTCTAATCAGGGCATAGTAGGAGAGACCCAGTACTTC. Amino acid sequence: CASSSNQGIVGETQYF.